A single sample is the source of the 27 T cell receptor beta chains below, sequenced in a study of shared clonotypes between healthy human individuals. Measured with immunoSEQ multiplex PCR; TCRdb has only the in-frame clones, and not every one. The sample has approximately 1.5 million clones, approximately 98% seen once. Sample: naive CD4+ T cells sorted from blood. Subset given: CD45RA+ positively selected. The receptor set was obtained from a young man in good health.

The CDR3 sequence: CASSRFSGGPYNEQFF. DNA of the CDR3: TGTGCCAGCAGCCGTTTTTCTGGCGGGCCATACAATGAGCAGTTCTTC. The chain carries TRBV11-2 and TRBJ2-1, with D perhaps matching TRBD2 (5 bases). Germline CDR1 reads SGHAT; CDR2 reads FQNNGV. This CDR3 comprises 16 residues. V was pared by 5 bases and J by 4 bases, with 18 bases between.

The rearrangement uses TRBV4-2 and TRBJ1-2; the match to TRBD1 covers 10 bases. Germline loops: CDR1 LGHNA, CDR2 YNFKEQ. Trimming removed 2 bases from V and 4 bases from J; junction bases left unmatched: 10. The CDR3 contains 17 residues. The CDR3 DNA follows: TGTGCCAGCAGCCAAACTAAGCCGGGACAGGGGTCCTATGGCTACACCTTC. Translated: CASSQTKPGQGSYGYTF.

The sample holds a few counts of this clone. The chain carries TRBV18 and TRBJ2-1, with 13 nucleotides matching TRBD2. Germline V gives CDR1 KGHSH, CDR2 LQKENI. CDR3 length: 15 amino acids. J was trimmed by 6 bases and V by 3 bases; bases with no gene match: 2. This CDR3 reads CASSPRTSGSNEQFF. CDR3 coding DNA: TGTGCCAGCTCACCTCGGACTAGCGGGAGCAATGAGCAGTTCTTC.

The chain has TRBV6-6 and TRBJ2-3; 8 positions match TRBD2. This CDR3 is 12 amino acids long. Germline V gives CDR1 MNHNY, CDR2 SVGAGI (reference sequence). V shed 6 bases, J shed 6 bases, and the junction held 2 bases outside the gene matches. DNA of the CDR3: TGTGCCAGCAGAGGACTAGCCGATACGCAGTATTTT. Translated: CASRGLADTQYF.

The CDR3 bases are TGTGCCAGCAGCTCCCCGTCAGCGGGAGAGACCCAGTACTTC. This translates into CASSSPSAGETQYF. The chain has TRBV5-5 and TRBJ2-5; a weak D match, TRBD2 (6 bases). The V and J ends lost 3 bases and 4 bases respectively, with 13 bases between them. This CDR3 is built from 14 residues. Germline CDR1 is SGHKS and CDR2 is YYEKEE (reference sequence).

This sequence joins TRBV30 and TRBJ2-7, with D unclear. The CDR3 contains 14 residues. Per germline, CDR1 GTSNPN and CDR2 SVGIG (reference sequence). The V and J ends lost 0 bases and 3 bases respectively, with 12 bases between them. The CDR3 sequence: CAWSVVPFGYEQYF. As DNA, the CDR3 is TGTGCCTGGAGTGTCGTCCCCTTCGGCTACGAGCAGTACTTC. The full variable domain, completed using reference TRBV30 and TRBJ2-7, is SQTIHQWPATLVQPVGSPLSLECTVEGTSNPNLYWYRQAAGRGLQLLFYSVGIGQISSEVPQNLSASRPQDRQFILSSKKLLLSDSGFYLCAWSVVPFGYEQYFGPGTRLTVT.

This clone has just one count. The V and J genes are TRBV5-4 and TRBJ2-7; perhaps TRBD1 as D (6 bases). V shed 0 bases and J shed 4 bases, with 17 bases lying between them. This CDR3 has 16 residues. The germline V gene has CDR1 SGHNT and CDR2 YYREEE (reference sequence). In nucleotides, the CDR3 is TGTGCCAGCAGCTTGGCCTTAGGGGGTCTTCGGTACGAGCAGTACTTC. Its protein is CASSLALGGLRYEQYF.

The chain carries TRBV7-3 and TRBJ2-7; the D gene is possibly TRBD2 (5 bases). CDR1 is SGHTA and CDR2 is FQGTGA in the germline V gene. The V and J ends lost 3 bases and 1 base respectively, with 13 bases between them. The CDR3 sequence is 15 residues long. The CDR3 DNA reads TGTGCCAGCAGCTTGCGAAGCGGACCATCCTACGAGCAGTACTTC. This sequence encodes CASSLRSGPSYEQYF.

CDR3 nucleotides: TGTGCCAGCAGTGGAGCTTCCAATGGCTACGAGCAGTACTTC. Translation gives CASSGASNGYEQYF. The gene calls are TRBV6-1 and TRBJ2-7, with unresolved D. Trimming stripped 4 bases from V and 3 bases from J, with 13 bases between. CDR1 and CDR2 (germline): MNHNS, SASEGT. The CDR3 loop spans 14 amino acids.

Worth noting for this clone: This specimen includes other DNA sequences encoding the same CDR3. V usage is TRBV5-1 and J usage is TRBJ2-3; TRBD2 matches 9 bases. Germline V CDR1 and CDR2: SGHRS, YFSETQ. This CDR3 region has 16 residues. The ends lost 0 bases at V and 4 bases at J; junction bases unmatched: 6. The CDR3 spells CASSLAGSGRADTQYF. The CDR3 coding sequence is TGCGCCAGCAGCTTGGCGGGTAGCGGGAGAGCAGATACGCAGTATTTT.

The V and J genes are TRBV11-2 and TRBJ2-7; TRBD2 agrees at 7 bases. Germline V gene lookup returns CDR1 SGHAT and CDR2 FQNNGV. The CDR3 is 16 residues long. The trim removed 0 bases at V and 4 bases at J, leaving 9 bases unmatched. CDR3: CASSLDRGGRRYEQYF. The CDR3 region has the DNA TGTGCCAGCAGCTTAGATCGGGGAGGGAGGCGGTACGAGCAGTACTTC.

This chain joins TRBV14 and TRBJ2-7; 9 nucleotides line up with TRBD1. Germline CDR1 reads SGHDN; CDR2 reads FVKESK. This CDR3 is 14 amino acids long. The V segment lost 6 bases and the J segment 2 bases; nucleotides outside the gene matches: 5. For the CDR3, the DNA is TGTGCCAGCAGGCGACAGGGGGAAACCTACGAGCAGTACTTC. Residues: CASRRQGETYEQYF.

This chain links TRBV11-2 with TRBJ1-4; 8 bases agree with TRBD1. The V gene end was trimmed by 3 bases and the J gene end by 7 bases; junction bases not matched to a gene: 7. Per the germline V gene, CDR1 is SGHAT and CDR2 is FQNNGV. The CDR3 contains 15 residues. DNA of the CDR3: TGTGCCAGCAGCTTTGACAGGGGTTCGAGTGAAAAACTGTTTTTT. Translating it yields CASSFDRGSSEKLFF.

V usage is TRBV7-9 and J usage is TRBJ1-1; D is undetermined. Trimming left V 2 bases short and J 2 bases short, with 15 bases between. The CDR3 contains 16 residues. Germline values: CDR1 SEHNR, CDR2 FQNEAQ (reference sequence). DNA of the CDR3: TGTGCCAGCAGCTTACCGGTAACGGGAGGAAACACTGAAGCTTTCTTT. The encoded protein is CASSLPVTGGNTEAFF. Complete variable domain (other parts from reference TRBV7-9 and TRBJ1-1): DTGVSQNPRHKITKRGQNVTFRCDPISEHNRLYWYRQTLGQGPEFLTYFQNEAQLEKSRLLSDRFSAERPKGSFSTLEIQRTEQGDSAMYLCASSLPVTGGNTEAFFGQGTRLTVV.

V usage is TRBV6-1 and J usage is TRBJ2-2, with D unresolved. The V gene lost 4 bases and the J gene lost 4 bases, with 10 bases spanning the gap. CDR3 length: 14 residues. The V gene's germline CDR1 is MNHNS and CDR2 SASEGT. The CDR3 spells CASSALLRTGELFF. In DNA form, the CDR3 reads TGTGCCAGCAGTGCCCTCCTCCGCACCGGGGAGCTGTTTTTT.

This rearrangement joins TRBV19 to TRBJ2-1, with D perhaps being TRBD1 or TRBD2 (6 bases each). The CDR3 totals 15 residues. The germline V gene has CDR1 LNHDA and CDR2 SQIVND (reference sequence). Trimming shortened V by 5 bases and J by 4 bases, and 15 bases separated the two germline ends. DNA for the CDR3: TGTGCCAGTAGTTATGGCGGGACAACGTACAATGAGCAGTTCTTC. Its translation: CASSYGGTTYNEQFF.

This chain connects TRBV28 to TRBJ2-6; 8 bases are shared with TRBD1. The CDR3 length is 15 residues. J gave up 4 bases and V 6 bases, and 5 bases lay outside the gene matches. Germline loops: CDR1 MDHEN, CDR2 SYDVKM. CDR3 in amino acids: CASRNRGSGANVLTF. CDR3 DNA: TGTGCCAGCAGGAACAGGGGGTCAGGGGCCAACGTCCTGACTTTC.

V is TRBV4-2 and J is TRBJ1-1; 7 nucleotides match TRBD1. J lost 6 bases, V lost 4 bases, and 8 bases had no gene match. CDR1 is LGHNA, CDR2 YNFKEQ, per germline. The CDR3 is 14 residues long. Here the CDR3 DNA reads TGTGCCAGCAGCCGACAGGGTTTAGAGGCTGAAGCTTTCTTT. It is translated as CASSRQGLEAEAFF.

This sequence joins TRBV9 and TRBJ2-2; 8 nucleotides line up with TRBD1. Per germline, CDR1 SGDLS and CDR2 YYNGEE. Trimming cost V 0 bases and J 1 base; bases outside gene matches: 11. The CDR3 is made up of 19 amino acids. This CDR3 is CASSVGPERTGWNTGELFF. DNA for the CDR3: TGTGCCAGCAGCGTAGGGCCAGAGAGGACAGGGTGGAACACCGGGGAGCTGTTTTTT.

The V call is TRBV9, the J call TRBJ1-2; a possible D gene is TRBD1 (5 bases). Germline V gene lookup returns CDR1 SGDLS and CDR2 YYNGEE. Trimming pared 4 bases from V and 5 bases from J, leaving 18 bases between. The CDR3 length is 15 residues. The CDR3 loop reads CASSSSRGDWYGYTF. The CDR3 coding sequence is TGTGCCAGCAGCTCCTCCCGAGGGGATTGGTATGGCTACACCTTC.

This chain joins TRBV7-6 and TRBJ2-2; 11 nucleotides match TRBD2. Unmatched junction bases numbered 13, after V lost 5 bases and J lost 5 bases. This CDR3 is built from 18 residues. From germline, CDR1 is SGHVS and CDR2 FNYEAQ. The CDR3 is CASSPLVAGGPMTGELFF. In DNA form, the CDR3 reads TGTGCCAGCAGCCCCCTAGTAGCGGGAGGGCCTATGACCGGGGAGCTGTTTTTT. The variable domain in full, with the rest retrieved from reference TRBV7-6 and TRBJ2-2, is GAGVSQSPRYKVTKRGQDVALRCDPISGHVSLYWYRQALGQGPEFLTYFNYEAQQDKSGLPNDRFSAERPEGSISTLTIQRTEQRDSAMYRCASSPLVAGGPMTGELFFGEGSRLTVL.

The chain has TRBV5-1 and TRBJ2-1, with D possibly being TRBD2 (6 bases). CDR3 length: 14 amino acids. CDR1 and CDR2 from the germline V gene are SGHRS and YFSETQ. Between the trimmed V and J ends, which lost 0 bases and 8 bases, there was a span of 12 bases. CDR3 in amino acids: CASSLGAGTHEQFF. In DNA, the CDR3 is TGCGCCAGCAGCTTGGGCGCGGGGACCCATGAGCAGTTCTTC.

The DNA of the CDR3 is TGTGCCAGCAGAAGACTAGCCCTCCTCACTAGCACAGATACGCAGTATTTT. Its translation is CASRRLALLTSTDTQYF. The chain carries TRBV27 and TRBJ2-3; 7 nucleotides align to TRBD2. CDR3 length equals 17 residues. Trimming at V came to 6 bases and at J to 0 bases, leaving 12 bases not matched to a gene. Germline-derived CDR1 and CDR2 are MNHEY and SMNVEV (reference sequence).

The genes are TRBV9 and TRBJ1-5, with 7 nucleotides matching TRBD1. From germline, CDR1 is SGDLS and CDR2 YYNGEE. The CDR3 totals 14 residues. V lost 0 bases, J lost 6 bases, and 3 bases stayed unmatched. CDR3 DNA sequence: TGTGCCAGCAGCGTAGCAGGGGGAGGTCAGCCCCAGCATTTT. Its protein product is CASSVAGGGQPQHF.

For the CDR3, the DNA is TGTGCCAGCAGTTTTGGCGGGACGACTAACTATGGCTACACCTTC. Protein: CASSFGGTTNYGYTF. The V and J genes are TRBV28 and TRBJ1-2, with a possible D match to TRBD1 (5 bases). V lost 3 bases to trimming and J lost 0 bases, with 11 bases between them. CDR1 MDHEN and CDR2 SYDVKM come from the germline V gene. The CDR3 has 15 residues.

This clone is a singleton in its sample. J is TRBJ1-1 and V is TRBV5-1; D remains ambiguous. CDR1 and CDR2 from the germline V gene are SGHRS and YFSETQ. Trimming left V 6 bases short and J 0 bases short, with 15 bases between. CDR3 length: 15 amino acids. CDR3: CASNREAPMNTEAFF. The CDR3 DNA reads as TGCGCCAGCAATAGGGAGGCCCCAATGAACACTGAAGCTTTCTTT.

As concerns this clone: This specimen includes other DNA sequences encoding the same CDR3. The chain recombines TRBV28 with TRBJ2-7; no definite D call. Trimming left V 5 bases short and J 4 bases short, with 3 bases between. This CDR3 is built from 10 residues. Germline-derived CDR1 and CDR2 are MDHEN and SYDVKM. CDR3 residues: CASSQYEQYF. The CDR3 region has the DNA TGTGCCAGCAGTCAATACGAGCAGTACTTC.